Below are 14 T cell receptor beta chains sequenced from a single sample in a study of CD8 T cells in ankylosing spondylitis. TCRdb called the 5' RACE reads again in MiXCR, with one record for every CDR3 protein. The table lists hundreds of thousands of distinct CDR3 sequences, around 18% of them singletons. Input material: blood, either unsorted or a sorted T cell fraction (not recorded which). The receptors were gathered from a male donor with ankylosing spondylitis or in good health (not recorded which).

The chain is built from TRBV20-1 and TRBJ2-5; D is possibly TRBD1 (6 bases). V dropped 6 bases and J dropped 3 bases, with 11 bases sitting between them. The CDR3 runs to 12 residues. Germline lookup yields CDR1 DFQATT and CDR2 SNEGSKA (reference sequence). CDR3: CSAQGWEETQYF. For the CDR3, the DNA is TGCAGTGCCCAGGGGTGGGAAGAGACCCAGTACTTC.

The genes are TRBV24-1 and TRBJ2-1; TRBD1 agrees at 12 bases. The CDR3 consists of 16 residues. CDR1 and CDR2 from the germline V gene are KGHDR and SFDVKD. Losses at the gene ends were 2 bases for V and 6 bases for J; bases not matched to a gene: 4. CDR3 protein: CATSDYGTGGINEQFF. DNA of the CDR3: TGTGCCACCAGTGATTATGGGACAGGGGGCATCAATGAGCAGTTCTTC.

This clonotype was seen many times. This chain links TRBV12-3 or TRBV12-4 with TRBJ1-5, with TRBD1 matching over 9 bases. The CDR3 has 15 amino acids. Germline trimming cut 4 bases from V and 7 bases from J; bases unmatched to any gene: 8. The CDR3 reads CASSWGQGGLQPQHF. The CDR3 nucleotides are TGTGCCAGCAGTTGGGGACAGGGAGGGTTGCAGCCCCAGCATTTT.

This clonotype was seen more than once but under ten times. The CDR3 reads CSASPGATGELFF. In nucleotides, the CDR3 is TGCAGTGCTAGTCCCGGGGCCACCGGGGAGCTGTTTTTT. The chain joins TRBV20-1 to TRBJ2-2; either TRBD1 or TRBD2 may fit D (5 bases each). Trimming cost V 3 bases and J 4 bases, with 9 bases left between them. Germline V CDR1 and CDR2: DFQATT, SNEGSKA (reference sequence). The CDR3 has 13 residues.

This clonotype showed up just a few times. DNA of the CDR3: TGCGCCAGCAGCTCAGCGGGAGGTATTACCTACAATGAGCAGTTCTTC. Translated: CASSSAGGITYNEQFF. The genes are TRBV5-1 and TRBJ2-1; TRBD2 matches at 9 bases. Trimming at V came to 3 bases and at J to 2 bases, leaving 6 bases not matched to a gene. Germline V gene sequence: CDR1 SGHRS, CDR2 YFSETQ. There are 16 residues in the CDR3.

This clonotype was seen more than once but under ten times. V usage is TRBV5-1 and J usage is TRBJ2-1; D perhaps matches TRBD1 (5 bases). V was cut by 1 base and J by 6 bases, with 14 bases left in between. This CDR3 region has 15 residues. Per the germline V gene, CDR1 is SGHRS and CDR2 is YFSETQ. The CDR3 DNA reads as TGCGCCAGCAGCTTGTCCAGGGTCGGCACCAATGAGCAGTTCTTC. Its translation: CASSLSRVGTNEQFF.

This clonotype came up a few times. This chain uses TRBV10-3 with TRBJ2-5, with 7 nucleotides matching TRBD1. V lost 6 bases and J lost 5; bases outside the gene matches: 12. Germline lookup yields CDR1 ENHRY and CDR2 SYGVKD. The CDR3 contains 15 residues. The CDR3 DNA is TGTGCCATCAGGTCAGACAGGGAAGATAAGGAGACCCAGTACTTC. This translates into CAIRSDREDKETQYF.

Only one count was recorded for this clonotype. The chain employs TRBV24-1 and TRBJ2-2, with 8 bases aligning to TRBD2. The V and J ends lost 6 bases and 3 bases, in that order; junction bases with no gene match: 8. The germline gives CDR1 KGHDR, CDR2 SFDVKD. The CDR3 runs to 16 residues. CDR3 DNA sequence: TGTGCCACCAGTAACGAGCGGGAGTTCGACACCGGGGAGCTGTTTTTT. It encodes CATSNEREFDTGELFF.

A word on this clonotype: A read error is possible here, since a much larger clone lies one base away. The J gene is TRBJ1-1, the V gene TRBV20-1; the match to TRBD1 covers 8 bases. There are 18 residues in the CDR3. From germline, CDR1 is DFQATT and CDR2 SNEGSKA (reference sequence). Here the CDR3 DNA reads TGCAGTGCTAGAGACCCGTCCGGACAGGGTGGATGGAACACTAAAGCTTTCTTT. Protein: CSARDPSGQGGWNTKAFF.

This clonotype was picked up a small number of times. The genes are TRBV7-3 and TRBJ2-3, with D perhaps TRBD1 (6 bases). The CDR3 extends over 16 amino acids. V was clipped by 5 bases and J by 2 bases, with 17 bases between them. Looked up from germline, CDR1 is SGHTA and CDR2 is FQGTGA. CDR3 region: CASSDITGPSTDTQYF. CDR3 DNA: TGTGCCAGCAGCGATATTACAGGGCCTTCCACAGATACGCAGTATTTT.

The chain employs TRBV19 and TRBJ2-4; D not certain. CDR3 size: 12 residues. Germline lookup yields CDR1 LNHDA and CDR2 SQIVND (reference sequence). V lost 4 bases, J lost 9 bases, and 10 bases lay in between. DNA for the CDR3: TGTGCCAGTAGTACCGACTTAGGCATTCAGTACTTC. It encodes CASSTDLGIQYF.

The chain uses TRBV2 and TRBJ1-4; D is unresolved. Germline V lookup: CDR1 SNHLY, CDR2 FYNNEI. This CDR3 comprises 12 residues. With 8 bases removed from V and 8 bases from J, the gap between germline ends came to 12 bases. The CDR3, as DNA: TGTGCCAGCCGGCGACACTTCGAAAAACTGTTTTTT. Its translation: CASRRHFEKLFF.

The V call is TRBV7-9, the J call TRBJ1-1; no reliable D call. The CDR3 is 14 residues long. Trimming pared 2 bases from V and 1 base from J, leaving 8 bases between. From germline, CDR1 is SEHNR and CDR2 FQNEAQ (reference sequence). This CDR3 is CASSLLSQNTEAFF. CDR3 bases: TGTGCCAGCAGCTTACTCAGCCAGAACACTGAAGCTTTCTTT.

The gene calls are TRBV20-1 and TRBJ2-3; D uncertain. CDR3 size: 15 residues. Trimming shortened V by 4 bases and J by 0 bases, and 14 bases separated the two germline ends. Per germline, CDR1 DFQATT and CDR2 SNEGSKA (reference sequence). CDR3 DNA sequence: TGCAGTGCTATCAATAACGGAGTTAGCACAGATACGCAGTATTTT. Translating it yields CSAINNGVSTDTQYF.